A selection of T cell receptor beta chains follows, all from one sample in a study of cytomegalovirus exposure and HLA in healthy donors. Clones were sequenced by immunoSEQ multiplex PCR, and TCRdb holds only the in-frame ones, with some missing. Among 160,000 or so clones listed, 60% to 80% were seen once. The sample comprised PBMCs. The receptors here all came from a male donor in good health and CMV-seronegative. Each CDR3 is given with its conserved first and last residue. Each record gives: V gene, D gene, clone size, J gene, CDR3 protein, CDR3 DNA. The D gene is left open where the match is weak. Part of the rows lack a size; the others show once, few, many or a class for expanded clones.

TRBV12-5	-	-	TRBJ1-2	CASGSQTDYGYTF	TGTGCTAGTGGTTCCCAGACAGACTATGGCTACACCTTC
TRBV9	-	-	TRBJ2-3	CASSGGSGLDTQYF	TGTGCCAGCAGCGGAGGTAGCGGCCTCGATACGCAGTATTTT
TRBV5-6	TRBD2	once	TRBJ2-5	CASSYGLAGQETQYF	TGTGCCAGCAGCTACGGACTAGCGGGACAAGAGACCCAGTACTTC
TRBV28	-	-	TRBJ1-5	CASILRSLSNQPQHF	TGTGCCAGCATCCTCAGAAGTCTTAGCAATCAGCCCCAGCATTTT
TRBV5-1	-	-	TRBJ2-7	CASSFDSYEQYF	TGCGCCAGCAGCTTCGACAGCTACGAGCAGTACTTC
TRBV30	-	-	TRBJ1-6	CAWSSSHFNSPLHF	TGTGCCTGGAGTTCTTCGCACTTTAATTCACCCCTCCACTTT
TRBV5-4	-	-	TRBJ2-1	CASSLRGSSYNEQFF	TGTGCCAGCAGCTTAAGGGGGAGCTCCTACAATGAGCAGTTCTTC
TRBV19	-	-	TRBJ1-2	CASSIDIRSYTF	TGTGCCAGTAGTATCGACATAAGAAGCTACACCTTC
TRBV5-4	TRBD2	-	TRBJ2-3	CASSLGSGGVGTDTQYF	TGTGCCAGCAGCTTGGGGTCGGGGGGAGTGGGGACAGATACGCAGTATTTT
TRBV28	-	-	TRBJ1-1	CASSHQMNTEAFF	TGTGCCAGCAGCCATCAGATGAACACTGAAGCTTTCTTT
TRBV29-1	TRBD2	-	TRBJ2-3	CSVSGGPDTQYF	TGCAGCGTGAGCGGGGGCCCAGATACGCAGTATTTT
TRBV28	TRBD2	-	TRBJ2-7	CASSYRTSGRAPYEQYF	TGTGCCAGCAGTTATAGGACTAGCGGGAGGGCCCCCTACGAGCAGTACTTC
TRBV28	TRBD2	few	TRBJ2-5	CASSSRLAGGGIETQYF	TGTGCCAGCAGTTCCAGACTAGCGGGGGGCGGAATAGAGACCCAGTACTTC
TRBV7-8	TRBD1	once	TRBJ1-1	CASSTSTGTGNTEAFF	TGTGCCAGCAGCACCTCTACCGGGACAGGGAACACTGAAGCTTTCTTT
TRBV6-1	TRBD2	-	TRBJ2-7	CASSEAGGRQKQYF	TGTGCCAGCAGTGAAGCGGGGGGGAGACAGAAGCAGTACTTC
TRBV7-2	TRBD1	-	TRBJ2-7	CASSLAGGQGWYEQYF	TGTGCCAGCAGCTTAGCGGGGGGACAGGGGTGGTACGAGCAGTACTTC
TRBV7-9	-	once	TRBJ1-6	CSSSLLSGGGSPLHF	TGTTCCAGCAGCCTTTTATCTGGGGGCGGTTCACCCCTCCACTTT
TRBV5-4	-	-	TRBJ2-1	CASSSGTSNPNEQFF	TGTGCCAGCAGCTCCGGGACTTCCAACCCGAATGAGCAGTTCTTC
TRBV7-7	-	-	TRBJ2-1	CASSLDPGGGNEQFF	TGTGCTAGCAGCTTAGATCCGGGGGGCGGGAATGAGCAGTTCTTC
TRBV2	TRBD1	-	TRBJ2-3	CASSDAGTGVTDTQYF	TGTGCCAGCAGTGACGCCGGGACAGGGGTCACAGATACGCAGTATTTT